A single T cell receptor (beta chain) is shown here with its context. Antigen: not known. The data belong to a study of shared clonotypes between healthy human individuals. Across the study: Per-donor plates numbered three CD4 naive, three CD4 memory, two CD8 naive and one CD8 memory.

Study findings and constraints: Naive CD4 clonotypes overlapped across a few donors at roughly 5.1%. An anticipated effect of sequencing depth on clonotype sharing among donors was recognized.

The V segment lost 1 base and the J segment 12 bases; nucleotides outside the gene matches: 12. CDR1 is SEHNR and CDR2 is FQNEAQ in the germline V gene (reference sequence). The length of the CDR3 is 16 residues. Into CD45RA+ naive and CD45RA-negative memory subsets, the CD4+ cells were split. Only in-frame clones appear in the TCRdb table, and some are missing; sequencing was by immunoSEQ multiplex PCR. The sample carries approximately 2.5 million clones, 93% recorded once. The sequencing sample was made of naive CD4+ T cells from PBMCs. Subset meaning: CD45RA+ positively selected. This chain joins TRBV7-9 and TRBJ2-1, with 10 bases that match TRBD2. The sequence was obtained from a man in his late teens or twenties in good health. Some clones in this sample may be carry-over from other donors' samples. CDR3 sequence: CASSLVVTSGSFGQFF. In DNA form, the CDR3 reads TGTGCCAGCAGCTTAGTCGTGACTAGCGGGTCCTTCGGGCAGTTCTTC.